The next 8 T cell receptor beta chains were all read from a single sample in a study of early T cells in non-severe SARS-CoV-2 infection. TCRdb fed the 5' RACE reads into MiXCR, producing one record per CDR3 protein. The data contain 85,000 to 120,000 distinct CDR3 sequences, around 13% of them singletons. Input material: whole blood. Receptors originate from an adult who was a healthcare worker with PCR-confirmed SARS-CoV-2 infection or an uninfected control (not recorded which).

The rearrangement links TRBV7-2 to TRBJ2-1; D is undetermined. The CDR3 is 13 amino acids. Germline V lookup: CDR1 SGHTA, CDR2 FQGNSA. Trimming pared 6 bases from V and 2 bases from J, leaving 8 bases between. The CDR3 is CASRLYAYNEQFF. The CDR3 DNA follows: TGTGCCAGCAGACTATACGCCTACAATGAGCAGTTCTTC.

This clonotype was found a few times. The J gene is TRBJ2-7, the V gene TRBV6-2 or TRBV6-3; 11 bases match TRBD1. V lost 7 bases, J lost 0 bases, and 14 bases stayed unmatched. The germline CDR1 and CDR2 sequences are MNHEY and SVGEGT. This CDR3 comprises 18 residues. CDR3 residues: CASTPGTGGLVSSYEQYF. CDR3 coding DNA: TGTGCCAGCACTCCCGGGACAGGGGGGCTTGTTAGCTCCTACGAGCAGTACTTC.

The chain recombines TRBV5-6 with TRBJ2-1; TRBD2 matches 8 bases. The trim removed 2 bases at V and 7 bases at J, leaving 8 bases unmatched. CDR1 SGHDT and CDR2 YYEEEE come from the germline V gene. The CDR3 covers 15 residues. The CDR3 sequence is CASSFSAGGRNEQFF. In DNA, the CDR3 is TGTGCCAGCAGCTTCAGTGCGGGAGGTCGAAATGAGCAGTTCTTC.

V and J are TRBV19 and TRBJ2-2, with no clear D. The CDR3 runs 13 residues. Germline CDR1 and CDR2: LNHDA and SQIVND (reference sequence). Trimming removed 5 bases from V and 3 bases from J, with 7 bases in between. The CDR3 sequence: CASSYLDTGELFF. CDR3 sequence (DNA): TGTGCCAGTAGTTATCTTGACACCGGGGAGCTGTTTTTT. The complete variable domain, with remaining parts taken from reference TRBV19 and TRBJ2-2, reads DGGITQSPKYLFRKEGQNVTLSCEQNLNHDAMYWYRQDPGQGLRLIYYSQIVNDFQKGDIAEGYSVSREKKESFPLTVTSAQKNPTAFYLCASSYLDTGELFFGEGSRLTVL.

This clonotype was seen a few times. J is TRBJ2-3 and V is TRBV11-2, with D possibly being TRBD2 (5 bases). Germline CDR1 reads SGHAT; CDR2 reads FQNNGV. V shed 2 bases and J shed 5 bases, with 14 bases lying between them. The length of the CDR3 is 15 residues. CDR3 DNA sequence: TGTGCCAGCAGCTTAAGGGCTAGCCGGGGAGATACGCAGTATTTT. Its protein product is CASSLRASRGDTQYF.

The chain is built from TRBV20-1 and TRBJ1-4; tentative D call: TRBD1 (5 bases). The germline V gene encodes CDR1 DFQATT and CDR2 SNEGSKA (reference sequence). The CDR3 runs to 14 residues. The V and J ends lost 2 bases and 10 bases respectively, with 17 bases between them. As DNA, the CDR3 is TGCAGTGCTAGATACGCCGGGGGAAGAGGAAAACTGTTTTTT. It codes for CSARYAGGRGKLFF.

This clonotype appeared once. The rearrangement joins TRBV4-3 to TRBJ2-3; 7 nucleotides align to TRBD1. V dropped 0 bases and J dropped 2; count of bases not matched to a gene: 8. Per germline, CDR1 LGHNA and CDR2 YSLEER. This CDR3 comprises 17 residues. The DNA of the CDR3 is TGCGCCAGCAGCCAAGATATGGACAGGTACTACACAGATACGCAGTATTTT. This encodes CASSQDMDRYYTDTQYF.

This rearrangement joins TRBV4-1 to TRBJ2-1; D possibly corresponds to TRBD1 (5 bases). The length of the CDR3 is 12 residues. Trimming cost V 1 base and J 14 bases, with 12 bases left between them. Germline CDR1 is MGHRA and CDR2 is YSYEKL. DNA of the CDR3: TGCGCCAGCAGCCAAGCTGGGGCTCTGAAGTTCTTC. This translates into CASSQAGALKFF.